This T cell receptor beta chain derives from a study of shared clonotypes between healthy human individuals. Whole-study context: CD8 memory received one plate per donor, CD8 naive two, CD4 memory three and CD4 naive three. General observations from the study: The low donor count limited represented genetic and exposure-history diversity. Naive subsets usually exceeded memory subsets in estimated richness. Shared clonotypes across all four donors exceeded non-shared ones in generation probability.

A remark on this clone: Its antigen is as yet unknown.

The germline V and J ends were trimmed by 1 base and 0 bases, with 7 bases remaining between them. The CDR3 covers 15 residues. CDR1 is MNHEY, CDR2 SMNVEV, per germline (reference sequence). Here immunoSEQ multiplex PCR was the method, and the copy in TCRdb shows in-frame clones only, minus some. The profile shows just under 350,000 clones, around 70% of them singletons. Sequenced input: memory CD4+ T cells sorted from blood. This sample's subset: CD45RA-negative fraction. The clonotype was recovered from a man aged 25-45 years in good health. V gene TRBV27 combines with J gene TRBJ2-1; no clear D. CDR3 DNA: TGTGCCAGCAGTTTATACCTGAGCTCCTACAATGAGCAGTTCTTC. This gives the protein CASSLYLSSYNEQFF.